This T cell receptor (beta chain) comes out of a study of shared clonotypes between healthy human individuals. Study summary: There were three CD4 naive, three CD4 memory, two CD8 naive and one CD8 memory plates per donor.

A CD45RA+ naive subset and a CD45RA-negative memory subset were split from CD4+ cells. Comment on this clone: Its target is not known.

The data were produced by immunoSEQ multiplex PCR, yet TCRdb's version contains in-frame clones alone and is incomplete. The table includes hundreds of thousands of clones, 90% to 96% detected once. General study findings and limits: It was observed that roughly 5.5% of naive CD4 clonotypes were shared across a handful of donors.

In germline, CDR1 is MDHEN, CDR2 SYDVKM. The CDR3 contains 14 residues. The ends were cut back, 3 bases at V and 6 bases at J, with 15 bases in the middle. Sequencing used naive CD4+ T cells sorted from blood. Subset specified: CD45RA+ positively selected. The sequence came from a woman aged 25 to 45 in good health. V usage is TRBV28 and J usage is TRBJ2-7, with a weak D call TRBD2 (5 bases). The CDR3 nucleotides read TGTGCCAGCAGTTTGCGGAGGATAGTTGGCGAGCAGTACTTC. Translation: CASSLRRIVGEQYF.